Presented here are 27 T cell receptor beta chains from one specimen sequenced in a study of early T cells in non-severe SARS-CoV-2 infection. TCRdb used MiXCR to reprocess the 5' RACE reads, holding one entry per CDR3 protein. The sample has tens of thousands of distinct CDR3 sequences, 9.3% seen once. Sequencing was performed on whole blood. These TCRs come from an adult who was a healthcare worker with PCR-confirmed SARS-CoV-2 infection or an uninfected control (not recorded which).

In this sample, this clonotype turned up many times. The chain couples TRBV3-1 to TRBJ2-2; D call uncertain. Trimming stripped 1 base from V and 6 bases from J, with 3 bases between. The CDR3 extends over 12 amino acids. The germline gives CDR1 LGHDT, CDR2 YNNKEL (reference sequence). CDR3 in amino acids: CASSQVPGELFF. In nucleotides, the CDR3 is TGTGCCAGCAGCCAAGTTCCCGGGGAGCTGTTTTTT.

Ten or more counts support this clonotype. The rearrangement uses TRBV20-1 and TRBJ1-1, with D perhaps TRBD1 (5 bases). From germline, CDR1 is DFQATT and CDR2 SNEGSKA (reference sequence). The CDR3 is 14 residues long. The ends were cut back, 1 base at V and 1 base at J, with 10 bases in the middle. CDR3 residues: CSARVRDGNTEAFF. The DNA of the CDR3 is TGCAGTGCTAGAGTCCGGGACGGGAACACTGAAGCTTTCTTT.

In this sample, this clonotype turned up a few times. Here the CDR3 DNA reads TGTGCCAGCAGCGTGCAGGGGGCGCAAACTAACTATGGCTACACCTTC. Protein: CASSVQGAQTNYGYTF. The rearrangement links TRBV5-4 to TRBJ1-2, with 8 positions matching TRBD1. This CDR3 region has 16 residues. Germline loops: CDR1 SGHNT, CDR2 YYREEE (reference sequence). With V trimmed by 4 bases and J by 0 bases, 8 bases remained unmatched.

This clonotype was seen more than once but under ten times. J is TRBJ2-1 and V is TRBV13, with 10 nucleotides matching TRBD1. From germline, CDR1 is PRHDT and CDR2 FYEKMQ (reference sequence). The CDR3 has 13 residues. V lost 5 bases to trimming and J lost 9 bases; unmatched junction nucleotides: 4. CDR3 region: CASSQDRGFEQFF. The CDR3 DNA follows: TGTGCCAGCAGCCAGGACAGGGGGTTTGAGCAGTTCTTC.

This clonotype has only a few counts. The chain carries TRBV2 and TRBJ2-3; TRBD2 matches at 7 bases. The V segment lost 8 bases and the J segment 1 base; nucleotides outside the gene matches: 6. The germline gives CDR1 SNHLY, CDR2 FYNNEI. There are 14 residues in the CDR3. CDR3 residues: CASSASGGTDTQYF. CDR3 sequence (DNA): TGTGCCAGCTCCGCTAGCGGTGGCACAGATACGCAGTATTTT.

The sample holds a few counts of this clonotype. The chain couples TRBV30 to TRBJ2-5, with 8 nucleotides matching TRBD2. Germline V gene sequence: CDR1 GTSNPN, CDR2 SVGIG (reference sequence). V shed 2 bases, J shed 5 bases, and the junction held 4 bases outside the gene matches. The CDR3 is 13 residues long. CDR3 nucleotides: TGTGCCTGGAGTCCTAGACTAGCGGAGACCCAGTACTTC. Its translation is CAWSPRLAETQYF.

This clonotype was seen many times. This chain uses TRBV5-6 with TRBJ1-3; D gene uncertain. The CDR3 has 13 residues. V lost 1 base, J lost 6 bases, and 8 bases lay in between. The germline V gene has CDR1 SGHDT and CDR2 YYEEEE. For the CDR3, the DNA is TGTGCCAGCAGCTTGAACCGACAAAACACCATATATTTT. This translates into CASSLNRQNTIYF.

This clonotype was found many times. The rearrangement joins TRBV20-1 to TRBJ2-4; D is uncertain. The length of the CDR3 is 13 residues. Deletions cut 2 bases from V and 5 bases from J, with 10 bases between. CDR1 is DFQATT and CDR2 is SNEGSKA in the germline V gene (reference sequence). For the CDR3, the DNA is TGCAGTGCTAGATATGGAATGGAAAACATTCAGTACTTC. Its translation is CSARYGMENIQYF.

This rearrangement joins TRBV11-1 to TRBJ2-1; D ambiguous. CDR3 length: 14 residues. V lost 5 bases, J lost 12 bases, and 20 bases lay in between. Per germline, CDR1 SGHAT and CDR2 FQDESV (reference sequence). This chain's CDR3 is CASSVREKVFGQFF. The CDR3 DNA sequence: TGTGCCAGCAGCGTTAGGGAAAAAGTTTTTGGGCAGTTCTTC.

This CDR3 reads CASSISRQGGTLHF. The CDR3 DNA sequence: TGTGCCAGTAGTATATCTCGACAGGGCGGAACCCTCCACTTT. The chain carries TRBV19 and TRBJ1-6; 7 nucleotides line up with TRBD1. Unmatched junction bases numbered 9, after V lost 2 bases and J lost 14 bases. The CDR3 is 14 residues long. Germline V gives CDR1 LNHDA, CDR2 SQIVND (reference sequence).

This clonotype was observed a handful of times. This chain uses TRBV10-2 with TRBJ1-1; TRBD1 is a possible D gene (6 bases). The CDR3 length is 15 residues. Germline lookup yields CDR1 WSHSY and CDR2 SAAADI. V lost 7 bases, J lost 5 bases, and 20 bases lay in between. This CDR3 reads CASTGASQGKTEAFF. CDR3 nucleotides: TGCGCCAGCACTGGGGCTTCTCAGGGGAAGACTGAAGCTTTCTTT.

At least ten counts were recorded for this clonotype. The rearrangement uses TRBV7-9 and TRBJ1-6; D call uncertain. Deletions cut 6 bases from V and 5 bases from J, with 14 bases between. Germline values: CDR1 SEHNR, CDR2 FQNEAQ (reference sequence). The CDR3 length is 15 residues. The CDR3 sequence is CASSPDLTHNSPLHF. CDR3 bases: TGTGCCAGCAGTCCCGATTTGACGCATAATTCACCCCTCCACTTT.

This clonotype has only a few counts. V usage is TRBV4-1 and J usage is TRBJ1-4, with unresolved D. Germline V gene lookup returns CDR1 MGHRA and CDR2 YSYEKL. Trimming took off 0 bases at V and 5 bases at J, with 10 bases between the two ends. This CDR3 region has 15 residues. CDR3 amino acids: CASSQEGGQNEKLFF. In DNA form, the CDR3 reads TGCGCCAGCAGCCAAGAGGGCGGCCAGAATGAAAAACTGTTTTTT.

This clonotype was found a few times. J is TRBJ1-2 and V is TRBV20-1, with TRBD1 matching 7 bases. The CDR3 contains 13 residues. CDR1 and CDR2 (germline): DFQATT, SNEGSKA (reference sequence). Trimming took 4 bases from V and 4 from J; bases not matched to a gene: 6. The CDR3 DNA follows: TGCAGTGCTAACCACAGGGGCTCCTATGGCTACACCTTC. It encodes CSANHRGSYGYTF.

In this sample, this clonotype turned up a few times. CDR3 region: CASSQAPTEAFF. The CDR3 region has the DNA TGTGCCAGCAGCCAAGCACCCACTGAAGCTTTCTTT. The chain employs TRBV3-1 and TRBJ1-1; D gene unclear. The CDR3 has 12 residues. Germline CDR1 reads LGHDT; CDR2 reads YNNKEL (reference sequence). V was shortened by 1 base and J by 4 bases, with 4 bases between the two germline ends.

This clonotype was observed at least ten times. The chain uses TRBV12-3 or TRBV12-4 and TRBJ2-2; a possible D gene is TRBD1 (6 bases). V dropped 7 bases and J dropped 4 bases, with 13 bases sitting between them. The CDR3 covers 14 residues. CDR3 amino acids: CASNGQSGTGELFF. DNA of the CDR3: TGTGCCAGCAACGGACAGTCTGGCACCGGGGAGCTGTTTTTT.

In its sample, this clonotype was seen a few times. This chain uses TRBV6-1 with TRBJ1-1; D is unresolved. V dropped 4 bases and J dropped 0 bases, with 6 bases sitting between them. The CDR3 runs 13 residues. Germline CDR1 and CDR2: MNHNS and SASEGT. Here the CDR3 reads CASSVKMNTEAFF. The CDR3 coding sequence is TGTGCCAGCAGTGTAAAGATGAACACTGAAGCTTTCTTT.

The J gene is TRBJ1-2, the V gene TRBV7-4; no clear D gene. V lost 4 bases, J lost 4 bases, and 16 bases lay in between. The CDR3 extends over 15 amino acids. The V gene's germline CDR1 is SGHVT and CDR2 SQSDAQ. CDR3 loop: CASSSDRPRTYGYTF. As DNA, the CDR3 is TGTGCCAGCAGCTCCGACCGTCCACGAACCTATGGCTACACCTTC.

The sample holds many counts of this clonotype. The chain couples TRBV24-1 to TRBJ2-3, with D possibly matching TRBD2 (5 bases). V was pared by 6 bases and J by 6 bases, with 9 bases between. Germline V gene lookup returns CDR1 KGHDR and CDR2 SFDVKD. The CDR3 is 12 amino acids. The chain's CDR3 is CATSPGSDTQYF. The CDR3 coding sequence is TGTGCCACCAGTCCGGGGTCGGATACGCAGTATTTT.

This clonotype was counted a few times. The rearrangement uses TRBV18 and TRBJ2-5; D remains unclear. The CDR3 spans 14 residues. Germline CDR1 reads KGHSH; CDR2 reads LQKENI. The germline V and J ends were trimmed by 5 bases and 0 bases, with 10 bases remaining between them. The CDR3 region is CASSTDIYQETQYF. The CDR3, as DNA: TGTGCCAGCTCAACTGACATCTACCAAGAGACCCAGTACTTC.

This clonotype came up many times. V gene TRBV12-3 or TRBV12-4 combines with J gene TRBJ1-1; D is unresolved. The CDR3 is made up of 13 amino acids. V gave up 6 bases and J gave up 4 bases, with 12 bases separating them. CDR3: CASSSSDFTEAFF. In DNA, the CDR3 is TGTGCCAGCAGCTCGAGTGATTTCACTGAAGCTTTCTTT.

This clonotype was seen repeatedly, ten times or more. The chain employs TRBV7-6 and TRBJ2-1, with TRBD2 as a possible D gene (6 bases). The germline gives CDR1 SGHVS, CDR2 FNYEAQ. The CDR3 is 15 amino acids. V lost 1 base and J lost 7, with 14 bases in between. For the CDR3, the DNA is TGTGCCAGCAGCTTAGAGCGGGCTCGGGGGAATGAGCAGTTCTTC. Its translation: CASSLERARGNEQFF.

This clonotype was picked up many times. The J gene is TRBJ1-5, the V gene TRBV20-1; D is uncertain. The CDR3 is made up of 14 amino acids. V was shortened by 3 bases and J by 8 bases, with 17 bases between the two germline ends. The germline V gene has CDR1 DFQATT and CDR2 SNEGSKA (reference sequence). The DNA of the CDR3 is TGCAGTGCTAGCTCGCTTGAACCCTGGGAGCCCCAGCATTTT. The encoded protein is CSASSLEPWEPQHF.

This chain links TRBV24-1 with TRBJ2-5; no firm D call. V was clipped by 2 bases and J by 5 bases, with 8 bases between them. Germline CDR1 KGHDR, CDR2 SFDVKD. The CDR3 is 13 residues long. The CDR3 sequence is CATSDSMVETQYF. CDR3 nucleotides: TGTGCCACCAGTGATTCCATGGTGGAGACCCAGTACTTC.

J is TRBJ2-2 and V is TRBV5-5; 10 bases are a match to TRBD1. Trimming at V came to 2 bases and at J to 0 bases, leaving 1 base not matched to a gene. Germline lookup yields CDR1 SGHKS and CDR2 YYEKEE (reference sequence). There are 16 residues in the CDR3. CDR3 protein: CASSLGTGANTGELFF. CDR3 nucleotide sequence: TGTGCCAGCAGCTTAGGGACAGGGGCGAACACCGGGGAGCTGTTTTTT.

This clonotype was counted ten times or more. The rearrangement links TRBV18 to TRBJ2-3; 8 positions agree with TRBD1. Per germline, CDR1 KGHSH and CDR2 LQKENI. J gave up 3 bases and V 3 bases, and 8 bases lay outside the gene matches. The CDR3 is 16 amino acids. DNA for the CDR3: TGTGCCAGCTCACCGCCCAACCGACAGGGGACAGATACGCAGTATTTT. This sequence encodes CASSPPNRQGTDTQYF.

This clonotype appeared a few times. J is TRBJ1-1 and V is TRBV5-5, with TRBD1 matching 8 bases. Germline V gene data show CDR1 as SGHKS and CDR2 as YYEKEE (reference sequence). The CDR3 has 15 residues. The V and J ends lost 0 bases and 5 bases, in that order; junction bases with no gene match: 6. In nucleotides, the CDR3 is TGTGCCAGCAGCTTGGGGACAGGGACGAGGACTGAAGCTTTCTTT. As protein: CASSLGTGTRTEAFF.